This T cell receptor beta chain was recorded in a study of patients and donors after allogeneic stem cell transplantation (dated by TCRdb to 2018 to 2021). Libraries came from RT-PCR. This sample was sequenced with a NextSeq 550. TCRdb itself trimmed the public reads at Q25 with fastp, ran MiXCR and retained productive beta chains. Each record represents a unique CDR3 protein, reported with the most common genes and DNA among its rows. The sample table lists 80,000 to 90,000 distinct CDR3 sequences, around 46% of them with a count of one. 61% of the sample is held by the ten biggest clonotypes. Concerning this clonotype: What this receptor recognizes is not known. No qualities accompany the bases; no much larger clone lies one base away.

Deletion took 0 bases off V and 4 bases off J, with a span of 18 bases between the germline ends. The germline V gene (reference sequence) supplies CDR1 DFQATT and CDR2 SNEGSKA. The CDR3, from cysteine to phenylalanine, totals 16 residues. The entry retains the CDR3 DNA only, 48 bases that are in frame from base 1. This chain is built from TRBV20-1 and TRBJ1-1; the D gene cannot be resolved reliably. This TCR came from a human donor who was either an allogeneic HSCT recipient or a stem cell or donor lymphocyte infusion donor (not recorded which). It is not recorded whose cells these are; they may come from a transplant donor. The sequenced material came from blood, either unsorted or a sorted T cell fraction (not recorded which). The DNA reads TGCAGTGCTAGAGACGAGGGAGGACGTCGGCTCACTGAAGCTTTCTTT. It encodes CSARDEGGRRLTEAFF.